This paragraph covers one T cell receptor (beta chain) sequence. The antigen is unknown. This sample was taken from a study of T cells expressing NK-cell markers. Study-level information: TCR beta repertoires came from sorted CD3+CD56+NKG2C+, CD3+CD56+NKG2C- and CD3+CD56-NKG2C+ T cells. One of the eight sequenced donors was seronegative, whereas the other seven were HCMV-seropositive.

TCRdb re-analyzed the 5' RACE reads; it lists each CDR3 protein once, without DNA. The sample totals approximately 550,000 distinct CDR3 sequences. Study results and caveats: In roughly 6 donors, dominant CD3+CD56+NKG2C+ clones formed about 1.0-7.5% of CD8+ cells. There were four donors in whom these clonotypes also led the CD3+CD56-NKG2C+ fraction.

The TCR comes from a man between 18 and 35 years old in good health. The source material was blood T cells: a sorted CD56 or NKG2C T cell subset, CD4+ or CD8+ T cells, or bulk PBMC T cells (not recorded which).

CDR3 region: CASSPGPQLKIREFF. J is TRBJ2-1 and V is TRBV12-3 or TRBV12-4; the TCRdb call, TRBD1, lacks DNA for checking. The CDR3 is 15 amino acids.